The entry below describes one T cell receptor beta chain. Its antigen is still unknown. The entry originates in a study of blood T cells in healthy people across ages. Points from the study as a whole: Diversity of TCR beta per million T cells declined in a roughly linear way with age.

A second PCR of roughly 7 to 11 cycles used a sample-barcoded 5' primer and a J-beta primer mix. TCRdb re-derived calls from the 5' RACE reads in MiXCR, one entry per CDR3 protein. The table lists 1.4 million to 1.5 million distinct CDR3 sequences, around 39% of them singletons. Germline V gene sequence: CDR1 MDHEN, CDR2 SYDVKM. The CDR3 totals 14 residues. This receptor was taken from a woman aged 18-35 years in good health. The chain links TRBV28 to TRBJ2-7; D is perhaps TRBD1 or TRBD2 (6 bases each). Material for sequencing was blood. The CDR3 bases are TGTGCGTCGGGACTCCACATAGGGGGCTACGAGCAGTACTTC. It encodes CASGLHIGGYEQYF.